The entry below describes one T cell receptor beta chain. Its cognate antigen is unknown. The CDR3 spans 16 residues. V lost 4 bases, J lost 1 base, and 6 bases stayed unmatched. The germline V gene has CDR1 KGHSH and CDR2 LQKENI. Using its own MiXCR run on the 5' RACE reads, TCRdb lists one record per CDR3 protein. In the table there are about 16,000 distinct CDR3 sequences, about 6.8% of which are singletons. The data stem from a study of spatial heterogeneity in lung cancer. Findings and caveats of the study: Mutation tallies in tumors tracked expanded intratumoral alpha and beta TCR counts.

Time point described: sample taken at primary tumor resection. This sequence was found in a female donor with early-stage non-small cell lung cancer. V usage is TRBV18 and J usage is TRBJ1-1, with TRBD1 identical over 10 bases. The material sequenced was lung tumor tissue, taken at surgery. This chain's CDR3 is CASSRNRDRGNTEAFF. CDR3 DNA: TGTGCCAGCTCACGGAACCGGGACAGGGGGAACACTGAAGCTTTCTTT.